Below, 24 T cell receptor beta chains from the same sample are listed, as sequenced in a study of T cell clonality in common variable immunodeficiency. Clones were read by immunoSEQ multiplex PCR, and TCRdb kept only the in-frame ones, dropping some. This repertoire holds around 60,000 clones, and none appear only once. Specimen: peripheral blood mononuclear cells. The source of these receptors is a person aged 18 to 70 in good health.

This clone was observed many times. The CDR3 goes on 3 residues after the read ends, and that part is filled in from the germline J gene. The rearrangement links TRBV5-1 to TRBJ2-5; 8 nucleotides line up with TRBD1. V dropped 4 bases and J dropped 5; count of bases not matched to a gene: 7. The germline CDR1 and CDR2 sequences are SGHRS and YFSETQ. CDR3 length equals 14 residues. The covered CDR3 bases are TGCGCCAGCAGCGAGCAGGGGGCGCGGGAGACC. Amino acids: CASSEQGARET. In full, the CDR3 reads CASSEQGARETQYF.

This clone was recorded at least ten times. Read coverage stops 3 residues before the CDR3 terminus; the germline J gene supplies the remainder. This chain links TRBV6-4 with TRBJ2-3, with 7 bases fitting TRBD2. Losses at the gene ends were 2 bases for V and 0 bases for J; bases not matched to a gene: 5. Germline V lookup: CDR1 MRHNA, CDR2 SNTAGT. This CDR3 has 16 residues. The chain's CDR3 is CASSDEGGVSTDTQYF. The part of the CDR3 DNA that was read is TGTGCCAGCAGTGACGAGGGAGGGGTGAGCACAGATACG.

The sample holds many counts of this clone. From the germline J gene comes the end of the CDR3, since the read stops 3 residues before it. The chain employs TRBV5-4 and TRBJ1-1; D not certain. The CDR3 totals 12 residues. Germline-derived CDR1 and CDR2 are SGHNT and YYREEE (reference sequence). Trimming cost V 1 base and J 3 bases, with 4 bases left between them. The CDR3 loop is CASSLPYTEAFF. The covered CDR3 bases are TGTGCCAGCAGCTTGCCGTACACTGAA.

This clone has at least ten counts. The CDR3 protein is CAINAGGRYNEQFF. The CDR3 DNA, read in part, is TGTGCCATCAACGCGGGAGGGCGTTACAATGAG. The genes are TRBV10-3 and TRBJ2-1; 9 nucleotides line up with TRBD2. The read falls 3 residues short of the CDR3 end, and the missing part is taken from the germline J gene. The junction had 5 bases not matched to a gene; V was cut back by 7 bases and J by 4 bases. This CDR3 has 14 residues. Germline V CDR1 and CDR2: ENHRY, SYGVKD.

There are many counts of this clone. The CDR3 end is not reached by the read, which stops 3 residues before it; the germline J gene fills it in. This chain connects TRBV6-2 or TRBV6-3 to TRBJ2-1; perhaps TRBD2 as D (6 bases). This CDR3 spans 14 amino acids. V lost 6 bases and J lost 7, with 16 bases in between. Germline V CDR1 and CDR2: MNHEY, SVGEGT. CDR3 sequence reads: CASRKEGLWNEQFF. The CDR3 DNA, read in part, is TGTGCCAGCAGAAAGGAGGGCCTCTGGAATGAG.

The table lists this clone with many counts. Read sequence stops 3 residues before the CDR3 end, and the germline J gene provides the missing end. V gene TRBV6-4 combines with J gene TRBJ2-6, with a possible D match to TRBD1 (5 bases). This CDR3 comprises 15 residues. The germline gives CDR1 MRHNA, CDR2 SNTAGT. Deletions cut 2 bases from V and 1 base from J, with 6 bases between. The sequenced part of the CDR3 DNA is TGTGCCAGCAGTGACGCAGGGTCTGGGGCCAACGTC. Translation gives CASSDAGSGANV. From start to end, the CDR3 is CASSDAGSGANVLTF.

This clone was observed at least ten times. CDR3 DNA, as far as it was read: TGTGCCAGCAGTGAAACGTCGGATGGC. Amino acid sequence: CASSETSDG. The CDR3 reads in full as CASSETSDGYTF. V gene TRBV2 combines with J gene TRBJ1-2; D remains ambiguous. Read data end 3 residues before the CDR3 end; the end is taken from the germline J gene. The CDR3 runs to 12 residues. CDR1 and CDR2 from the germline V gene are SNHLY and FYNNEI. V gave up 2 bases and J gave up 6 bases, with 7 bases separating them.

This clone was observed at least ten times. The read stops 3 residues short of the end of the CDR3; the missing end is completed from the germline J gene. The chain links TRBV18 to TRBJ2-7; TRBD2 matches at 13 bases. Germline CDR1 is KGHSH and CDR2 is LQKENI. V was pared by 6 bases and J by 4 bases, with 15 bases of the junction left unmatched. The CDR3 is made up of 18 amino acids. CDR3 protein: CASSPTLGLAGVGYEQYF. Incomplete CDR3 DNA: TGTGCCAGCTCCCCTACCCTAGGACTAGCGGGAGTGGGGTACGAG.

This clone came up many times. Sequencing ends 3 residues short of the CDR3 end; the germline J gene provides the rest. J is TRBJ2-5 and V is TRBV11-2, with D maybe TRBD1 (5 bases). Germline V lookup: CDR1 SGHAT, CDR2 FQNNGV. The ends were cut back, 3 bases at V and 5 bases at J, with 13 bases in the middle. The CDR3 runs to 14 residues. Incomplete CDR3 DNA: TGTGCCAGCAGCTTTTCTCGGACACGGGAGACC. Protein: CASSFSRTRET. The whole CDR3 is CASSFSRTRETQYF.

This clone was found many times. Read data end 3 residues before the CDR3 end; the end is taken from the germline J gene. The chain is built from TRBV2 and TRBJ1-2; possible D gene TRBD1, 5 bases. The CDR3 loop spans 14 amino acids. Germline CDR1 is SNHLY and CDR2 is FYNNEI. CDR3 sequence: CASSESSGAGGYTF. CDR3 DNA (partial): TGTGCCAGCAGTGAAAGCAGCGGGGCAGGGGGC.

This clone came up many times. The read falls 3 residues short of the CDR3 end, and the missing part is taken from the germline J gene. The chain joins TRBV29-1 to TRBJ2-5, with TRBD1 matching 9 bases. J lost 5 bases, V lost 3 bases, and 10 bases had no gene match. The CDR3 is 15 residues long. The V gene's germline CDR1 is SQVTM and CDR2 ANQGSEA. Here the CDR3 reads CSVDSGQGRLETQYF. Partial CDR3 DNA: TGCAGCGTTGACTCCGGACAGGGGCGGTTGGAGACC. Using reference TRBV29-1 and TRBJ2-5 for the parts outside the CDR3, the full variable domain is SAVISQKPSRDICQRGTSLTIQCQVDSQVTMMFWYRQQPGQSLTLIATANQGSEATYESGFVIDKFPISRPNLTFSTLTVSNMSPEDSSIYLCSVDSGQGRLETQYFGPGTRLLVL.

This clone came up many times. The read comes to an end 3 residues before the CDR3 does, leaving the germline J gene to fill in the end. The chain uses TRBV5-6 and TRBJ2-1; 8 bases are a match to TRBD1. The germline gives CDR1 SGHDT, CDR2 YYEEEE. V lost 2 bases to trimming and J lost 4 bases; unmatched junction nucleotides: 5. This CDR3 spans 15 amino acids. The CDR3 loop is CASSLGTGIYNEQFF. The CDR3 DNA, read in part, is TGTGCCAGCAGCTTAGGGACAGGTATTTACAATGAG.

This clone was detected many times. The CDR3 end is not reached by the read, which stops 3 residues before it; the germline J gene fills it in. The J gene is TRBJ1-4, the V gene TRBV19; possible D gene TRBD1, 5 bases. Germline values: CDR1 LNHDA, CDR2 SQIVND (reference sequence). Trimming took 8 bases from V and 3 from J, leaving 13 bases between them. This CDR3 comprises 14 residues. The CDR3: CASAPQEPNEKLFF. The covered CDR3 bases are TGTGCCAGTGCCCCACAGGAGCCTAATGAAAAA.

There are many counts of this clone. The read ends 3 residues early relative to the CDR3; the germline J gene fills the gap. The rearrangement uses TRBV28 and TRBJ1-1; no firm D call. The germline V gene encodes CDR1 MDHEN and CDR2 SYDVKM. With 5 bases removed from V and 7 bases from J, the gap between germline ends came to 8 bases. The CDR3 is 11 amino acids. Partial CDR3 DNA: TGTGCCAGCAGTCCCCGCGTTGAA. Its protein is CASSPRVE. The full CDR3 is CASSPRVEAFF.

This clone came up a few times. The CDR3 end falls 3 residues outside the read, so it is completed with the germline J gene. This sequence joins TRBV7-9 and TRBJ1-2, with 9 bases lining up with TRBD1. Germline assignment: CDR1 SEHNR and CDR2 FQNEAQ (reference sequence). This CDR3 is built from 15 residues. Trimming at V came to 6 bases and at J to 4 bases, leaving 9 bases not matched to a gene. CDR3 residues: CASRKPGQGVYGYTF. The part of the CDR3 DNA that was read is TGTGCCAGCAGGAAGCCGGGACAGGGCGTCTATGGC.

This clone was seen only a few times. The read halts 3 residues ahead of the CDR3 end, with the missing end drawn from the germline J gene. The J gene is TRBJ2-7, the V gene TRBV5-8; TRBD1 agrees at 7 bases. Per the germline V gene, CDR1 is SGHTS and CDR2 is YDEGEE. The J segment lost 3 bases and the V segment lost 7 bases, leaving 10 bases of the junction unmatched. This CDR3 comprises 14 residues. CDR3 DNA, as far as it was read: TGTGCCAGCGGTCAGGGACAGTTTGGCTACGAG. The encoded protein is CASGQGQFGYE. The complete CDR3 reads CASGQGQFGYEQYF. The whole variable domain, filled in from reference TRBV5-8 and TRBJ2-7, reads EAGVTQSPTHLIKTRGQQATLRCSPISGHTSVYWYQQALGLGLQFLLWYDEGEERNRGNFPPRFSGRQFPNYSSELNVNALELEDSALYLCASGQGQFGYEQYFGPGTRLTVT.

This clone occurred many times. Sequencing ends 3 residues short of the CDR3 end; the germline J gene provides the rest. This chain joins TRBV30 and TRBJ1-5; D is unresolved. Germline V lookup: CDR1 GTSNPN, CDR2 SVGIG (reference sequence). This CDR3 is built from 13 residues. V lost 1 base and J 0 bases, leaving 4 bases between the germline ends. CDR3 DNA (partial): TGTGCCTGGAGTGGGGCTAGCAATCAGCCC. Translating it yields CAWSGASNQP. The entire CDR3 sequence reads CAWSGASNQPQHF. Based on the CDR3 plus reference TRBV30 and TRBJ1-5, the full variable domain is SQTIHQWPATLVQPVGSPLSLECTVEGTSNPNLYWYRQAAGRGLQLLFYSVGIGQISSEVPQNLSASRPQDRQFILSSKKLLLSDSGFYLCAWSGASNQPQHFGDGTRLSIL.

There are many counts of this clone. The CDR3 bases that were read are TGTGCCAGTAGTCCGGGACAAACCTACGAG. It yields the protein CASSPGQTYE. The CDR3 reads in full as CASSPGQTYEQYF. V gene TRBV19 combines with J gene TRBJ2-7; a weak D match, TRBD1 (6 bases). The read falls 3 residues short of the CDR3 end, and the missing part is taken from the germline J gene. This CDR3 is built from 13 residues. Trimming cost V 5 bases and J 2 bases, with 10 bases left between them. Germline CDR1 reads LNHDA; CDR2 reads SQIVND (reference sequence). Full variable domain (outside the CDR3, taken from reference TRBV19 and TRBJ2-7): DGGITQSPKYLFRKEGQNVTLSCEQNLNHDAMYWYRQDPGQGLRLIYYSQIVNDFQKGDIAEGYSVSREKKESFPLTVTSAQKNPTAFYLCASSPGQTYEQYFGPGTRLTVT.

This clone has a count of ten or more. Read coverage stops 3 residues before the CDR3 terminus; the germline J gene supplies the remainder. V and J are TRBV7-3 and TRBJ2-1, with D perhaps matching TRBD1 (5 bases). Germline values: CDR1 SGHTA, CDR2 FQGTGA. The CDR3 length is 15 residues. Trimming took 2 bases from V and 0 from J, leaving 8 bases between them. CDR3 region: CASSLDRSSYNEQFF. The CDR3 DNA, read in part, is TGTGCCAGCAGCTTAGACAGAAGCTCCTACAATGAG. Variable domain in full (rest from reference TRBV7-3 and TRBJ2-1): GAGVSQTPSNKVTEKGKYVELRCDPISGHTALYWYRQSLGQGPEFLIYFQGTGAADDSGLPNDRFFAVRPEGSVSTLKIQRTERGDSAVYLCASSLDRSSYNEQFFGPGTRLTVL.

To note about this clone: The read stops 3 residues short of the end of the CDR3; the missing end is completed from the germline J gene. V is TRBV19 and J is TRBJ1-2, with 7 bases identical to TRBD1. Trimming at V came to 5 bases and at J to 1 base, leaving 7 bases not matched to a gene. Germline values: CDR1 LNHDA, CDR2 SQIVND (reference sequence). The CDR3 runs to 15 residues. The CDR3 is CASSDPGQSNYGYTF. The covered CDR3 bases are TGTGCCAGTAGTGACCCGGGACAGAGTAACTATGGC.

This clone was detected ten times or more. The read ends 3 residues before the CDR3 terminus; that terminus is restored from the germline J gene. The rearrangement joins TRBV5-1 to TRBJ1-2, with 8 bases that match TRBD1. Germline V gene lookup returns CDR1 SGHRS and CDR2 YFSETQ. The CDR3 length is 13 residues. The trim removed 4 bases at V and 4 bases at J, leaving 3 bases unmatched. The CDR3 DNA, read in part, is TGCGCCAGCAGCCCCGGACAGGGCTATGGC. The encoded protein is CASSPGQGYG. The whole CDR3 protein reads CASSPGQGYGYTF.

This clone was seen many times. The read terminates 3 residues before the CDR3 end, so the remaining end is supplied by the germline J gene. The J gene is TRBJ1-1, the V gene TRBV30, with a possible D match to TRBD1 (6 bases). The CDR3 extends over 12 amino acids. Germline lookup yields CDR1 GTSNPN and CDR2 SVGIG (reference sequence). The CDR3: CAWMGAAFEAFF. The covered CDR3 bases are TGTGCCTGGATGGGGGCAGCGTTCGAA. The full variable domain, in which reference TRBV30 and TRBJ1-1 provide the parts outside the CDR3, is SQTIHQWPATLVQPVGSPLSLECTVEGTSNPNLYWYRQAAGRGLQLLFYSVGIGQISSEVPQNLSASRPQDRQFILSSKKLLLSDSGFYLCAWMGAAFEAFFGQGTRLTVV.

This clone was picked up many times. The read falls 3 residues short of the CDR3 end, and the missing part is taken from the germline J gene. The V gene is TRBV4-2, the J gene TRBJ1-1; 8 bases line up with TRBD1. V lost 3 bases to trimming and J lost 2 bases; unmatched junction nucleotides: 14. Germline CDR1 LGHNA, CDR2 YNFKEQ. This CDR3 comprises 18 residues. The CDR3 bases that were read are TGTGCCAGCAGCCACAAACCGACAGGGGATACCTATAACACTGAA. Its protein product is CASSHKPTGDTYNTE. The entire CDR3 reads CASSHKPTGDTYNTEAFF.

This clone came up many times. The read terminates 3 residues before the CDR3 end, so the remaining end is supplied by the germline J gene. The rearrangement uses TRBV5-1 and TRBJ1-2, with 9 positions matching TRBD1. Unmatched junction bases numbered 3, after V lost 5 bases and J lost 1 base. Germline values: CDR1 SGHRS, CDR2 YFSETQ. The CDR3 sequence is 14 residues long. The sequenced part of the CDR3 DNA is TGCGCCAGCAGGAGGGGACAGGGTAACTATGGC. Protein product: CASRRGQGNYG. The full CDR3 reads CASRRGQGNYGYTF.